This TCR beta chain was obtained from a study of cytomegalovirus exposure and HLA in healthy donors. General study results and limits: Associated with cytomegalovirus, according to the listing, were fewer than 200 TCR beta chains. In vitro checks showed that a few CMV-associated chains really do target CMV antigens.

PCR was performed using 60 Vbeta and 13 Jbeta primers. The repertoire was sequenced with immunoSEQ multiplex PCR; TCRdb's copy has only in-frame clones and lacks some. The table shows fewer than 120,000 clones, with approximately 83% occurring only once. Remarks on this clone: Its target is not known.

Germline V CDR1 and CDR2: SGHRS, YFSETQ. Trimming removed 0 bases at V and 4 bases at J, with 11 bases between. This CDR3 has 14 residues. The chain is built from TRBV5-1 and TRBJ2-7, with D possibly being TRBD1 (6 bases). This TCR came from a man aged 40-49 years in good health and CMV-seronegative. The sequenced material came from PBMCs. In nucleotides, the CDR3 is TGCGCCAGCAGCTTGGAACAGGGAAGATACGAGCAGTACTTC. It translates to CASSLEQGRYEQYF. The variable domain in full, with the rest retrieved from reference TRBV5-1 and TRBJ2-7, is KAGVTQTPRYLIKTRGQQVTLSCSPISGHRSVSWYQQTPGQGLQFLFEYFSETQRNKGNFPGRFSGRQFSNSRSEMNVSTLELGDSALYLCASSLEQGRYEQYFGPGTRLTVT.